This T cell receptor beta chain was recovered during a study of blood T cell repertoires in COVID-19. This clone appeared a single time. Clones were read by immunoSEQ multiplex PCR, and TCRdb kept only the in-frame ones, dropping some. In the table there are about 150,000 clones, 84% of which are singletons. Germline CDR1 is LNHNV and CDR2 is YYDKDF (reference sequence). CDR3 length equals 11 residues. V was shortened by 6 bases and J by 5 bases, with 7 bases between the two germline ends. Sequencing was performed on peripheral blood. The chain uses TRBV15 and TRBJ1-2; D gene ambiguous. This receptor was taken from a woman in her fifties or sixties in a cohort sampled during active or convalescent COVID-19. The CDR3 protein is CATSLGYGYTF. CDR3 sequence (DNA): TGTGCCACCAGTCTCGGTTATGGCTACACCTTC.